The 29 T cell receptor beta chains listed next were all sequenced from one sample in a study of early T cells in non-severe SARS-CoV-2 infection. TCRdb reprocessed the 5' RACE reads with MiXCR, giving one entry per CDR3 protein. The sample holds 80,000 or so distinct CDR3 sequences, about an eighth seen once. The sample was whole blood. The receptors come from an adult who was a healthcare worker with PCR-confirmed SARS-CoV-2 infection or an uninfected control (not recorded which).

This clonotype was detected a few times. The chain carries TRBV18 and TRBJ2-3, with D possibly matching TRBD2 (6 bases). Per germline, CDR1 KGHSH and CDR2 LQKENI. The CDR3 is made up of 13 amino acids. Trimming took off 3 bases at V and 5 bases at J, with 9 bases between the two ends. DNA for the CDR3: TGTGCCAGCTCACCTGGGACTGGAGATACGCAGTATTTT. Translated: CASSPGTGDTQYF.

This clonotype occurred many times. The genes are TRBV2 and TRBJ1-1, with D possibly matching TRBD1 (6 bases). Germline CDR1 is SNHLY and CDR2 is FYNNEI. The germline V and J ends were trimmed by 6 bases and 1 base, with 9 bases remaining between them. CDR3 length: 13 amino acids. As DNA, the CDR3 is TGTGCCAGCAGCCTGGACAGGAACACTGAAGCTTTCTTT. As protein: CASSLDRNTEAFF.

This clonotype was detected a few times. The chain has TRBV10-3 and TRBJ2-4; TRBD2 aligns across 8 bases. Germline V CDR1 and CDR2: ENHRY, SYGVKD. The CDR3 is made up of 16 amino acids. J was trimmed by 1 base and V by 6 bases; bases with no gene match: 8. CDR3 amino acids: CAISPREGGAKNIQYF. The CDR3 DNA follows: TGTGCCATCAGCCCCCGGGAGGGGGGGGCCAAAAACATTCAGTACTTC.

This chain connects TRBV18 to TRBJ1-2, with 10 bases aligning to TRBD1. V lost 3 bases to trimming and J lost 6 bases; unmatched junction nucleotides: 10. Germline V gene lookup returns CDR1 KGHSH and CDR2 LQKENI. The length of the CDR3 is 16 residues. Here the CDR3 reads CASSPDLTGGANGYTF. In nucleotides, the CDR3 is TGTGCCAGCTCACCCGATTTGACAGGGGGCGCAAATGGCTACACCTTC.

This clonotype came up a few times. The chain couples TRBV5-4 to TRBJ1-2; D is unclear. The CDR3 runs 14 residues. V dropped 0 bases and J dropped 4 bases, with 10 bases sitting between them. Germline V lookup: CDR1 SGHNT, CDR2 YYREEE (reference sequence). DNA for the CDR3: TGTGCCAGCAGCTTGGCGGGGAGACCCTATGGCTACACCTTC. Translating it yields CASSLAGRPYGYTF.

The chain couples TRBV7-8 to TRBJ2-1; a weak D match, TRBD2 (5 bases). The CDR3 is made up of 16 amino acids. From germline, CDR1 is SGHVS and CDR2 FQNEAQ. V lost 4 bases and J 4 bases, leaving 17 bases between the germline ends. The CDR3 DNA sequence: TGTGCCAGCAGCTCCCCCCTAGCCGGAGTGTACAATGAGCAGTTCTTC. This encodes CASSSPLAGVYNEQFF.

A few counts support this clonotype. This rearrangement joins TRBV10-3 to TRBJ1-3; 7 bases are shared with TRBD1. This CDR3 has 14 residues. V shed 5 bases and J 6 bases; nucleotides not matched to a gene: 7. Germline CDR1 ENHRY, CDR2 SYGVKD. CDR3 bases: TGTGCCATCAGTCCGACAGGGAGGGAAAACACCATATATTTT. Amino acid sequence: CAISPTGRENTIYF.

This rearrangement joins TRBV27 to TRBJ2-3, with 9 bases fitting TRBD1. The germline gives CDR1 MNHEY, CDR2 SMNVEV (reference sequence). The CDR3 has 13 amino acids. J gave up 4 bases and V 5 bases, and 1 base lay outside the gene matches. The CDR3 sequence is CASSDRGADTQYF. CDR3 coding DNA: TGTGCCAGCAGTGACAGGGGGGCAGATACGCAGTATTTT.

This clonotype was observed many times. The CDR3 region is CASSDRGQANYGYTF. DNA for the CDR3: TGTGCCAGCAGTGATAGGGGGCAGGCTAACTATGGCTACACCTTC. The V call is TRBV6-1, the J call TRBJ1-2, with 7 nucleotides matching TRBD1. The CDR3 runs to 15 residues. Germline loops: CDR1 MNHNS, CDR2 SASEGT. V trimming: 3 bases; J trimming: 0 bases; junction bases outside the gene matches: 4.

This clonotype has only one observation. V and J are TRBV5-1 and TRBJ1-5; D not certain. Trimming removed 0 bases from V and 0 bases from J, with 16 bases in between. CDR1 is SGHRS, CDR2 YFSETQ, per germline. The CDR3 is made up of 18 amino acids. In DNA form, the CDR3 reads TGCGCCAGCAGCTTGGAGGCCAGGACGCGTTATAGCAATCAGCCCCAGCATTTT. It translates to CASSLEARTRYSNQPQHF.

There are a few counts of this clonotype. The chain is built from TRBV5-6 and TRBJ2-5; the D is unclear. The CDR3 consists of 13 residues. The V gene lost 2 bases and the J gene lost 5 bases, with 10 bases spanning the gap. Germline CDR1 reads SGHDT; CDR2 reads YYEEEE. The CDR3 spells CASSFGEVETQYF. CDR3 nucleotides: TGTGCCAGCAGCTTCGGTGAGGTGGAGACCCAGTACTTC.

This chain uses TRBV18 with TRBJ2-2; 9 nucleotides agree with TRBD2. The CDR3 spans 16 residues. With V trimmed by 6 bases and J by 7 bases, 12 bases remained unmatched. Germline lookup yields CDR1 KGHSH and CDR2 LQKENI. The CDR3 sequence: CASSPANSGSLGELFF. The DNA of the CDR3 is TGTGCCAGCTCCCCTGCCAATAGCGGGAGCCTCGGGGAGCTGTTTTTT.

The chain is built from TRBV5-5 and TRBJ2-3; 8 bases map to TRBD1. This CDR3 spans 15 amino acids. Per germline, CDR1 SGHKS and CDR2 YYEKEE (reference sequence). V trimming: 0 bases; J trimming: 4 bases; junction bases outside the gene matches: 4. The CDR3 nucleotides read TGTGCCAGCAGCTTGGCTCTACAGGGGGCAGATACGCAGTATTTT. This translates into CASSLALQGADTQYF.

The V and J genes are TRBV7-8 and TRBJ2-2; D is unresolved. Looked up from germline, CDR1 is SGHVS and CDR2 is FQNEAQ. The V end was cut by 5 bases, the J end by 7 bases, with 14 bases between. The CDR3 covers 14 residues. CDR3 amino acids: CASSHPGKNGELFF. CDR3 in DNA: TGTGCCAGCAGCCACCCTGGAAAGAACGGGGAGCTGTTTTTT.

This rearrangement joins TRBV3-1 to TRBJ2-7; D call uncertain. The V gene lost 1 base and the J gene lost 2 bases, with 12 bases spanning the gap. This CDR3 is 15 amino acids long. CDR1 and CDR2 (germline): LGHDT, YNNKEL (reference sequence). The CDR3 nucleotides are TGTGCCAGCAGCCAAGGGTCTGGGGTAGCCTACGAGCAGTACTTC. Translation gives CASSQGSGVAYEQYF.

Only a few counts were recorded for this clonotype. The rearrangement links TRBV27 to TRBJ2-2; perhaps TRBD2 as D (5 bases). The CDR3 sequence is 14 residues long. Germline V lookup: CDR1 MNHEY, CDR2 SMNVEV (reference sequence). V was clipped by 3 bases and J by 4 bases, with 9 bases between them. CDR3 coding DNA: TGTGCCAGCAGTTTGGCTAGCAGCACCGGGGAGCTGTTTTTT. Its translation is CASSLASSTGELFF.

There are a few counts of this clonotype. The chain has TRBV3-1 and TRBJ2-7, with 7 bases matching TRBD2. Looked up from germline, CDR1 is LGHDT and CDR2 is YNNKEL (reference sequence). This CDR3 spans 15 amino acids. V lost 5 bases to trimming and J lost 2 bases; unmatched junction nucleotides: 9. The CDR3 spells CASSSLKTSTYEQYF. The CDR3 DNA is TGTGCCAGCAGCTCCCTTAAGACTAGCACCTACGAGCAGTACTTC.

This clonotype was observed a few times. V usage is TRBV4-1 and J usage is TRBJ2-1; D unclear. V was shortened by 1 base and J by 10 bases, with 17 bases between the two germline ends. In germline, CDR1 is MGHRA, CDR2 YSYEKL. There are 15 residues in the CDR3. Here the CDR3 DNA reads TGCGCCAGCAGCCAAGTAAACGCCCCCGACGGCGAGCAGTTCTTC. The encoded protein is CASSQVNAPDGEQFF.

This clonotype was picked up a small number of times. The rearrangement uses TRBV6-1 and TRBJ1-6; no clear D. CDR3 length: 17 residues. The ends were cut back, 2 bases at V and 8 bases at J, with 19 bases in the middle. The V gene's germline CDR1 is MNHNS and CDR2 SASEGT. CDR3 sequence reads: CASSEMMGTSLDSPLHF. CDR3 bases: TGTGCCAGCAGTGAAATGATGGGTACAAGCCTCGATTCACCCCTCCACTTT.

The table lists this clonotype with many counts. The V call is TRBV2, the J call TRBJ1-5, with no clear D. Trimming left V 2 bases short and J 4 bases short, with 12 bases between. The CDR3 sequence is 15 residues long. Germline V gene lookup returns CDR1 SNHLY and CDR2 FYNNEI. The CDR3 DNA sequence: TGTGCCAGCAGTGAACTAGGGATTGGGAATCAGCCCCAGCATTTT. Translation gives CASSELGIGNQPQHF.

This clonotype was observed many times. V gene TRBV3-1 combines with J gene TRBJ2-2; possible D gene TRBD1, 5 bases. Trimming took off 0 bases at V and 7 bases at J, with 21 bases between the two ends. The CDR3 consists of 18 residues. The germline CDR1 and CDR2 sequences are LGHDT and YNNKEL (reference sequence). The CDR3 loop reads CASSQDMARASASGELFF. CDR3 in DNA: TGTGCCAGCAGCCAAGATATGGCCAGGGCCTCGGCGAGCGGGGAGCTGTTTTTT. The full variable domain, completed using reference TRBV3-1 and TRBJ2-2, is DTAVSQTPKYLVTQMGNDKSIKCEQNLGHDTMYWYKQDSKKFLKIMFSYNNKELIINETVPNRFSPKSPDKAHLNLHINSLELGDSAVYFCASSQDMARASASGELFFGEGSRLTVL.

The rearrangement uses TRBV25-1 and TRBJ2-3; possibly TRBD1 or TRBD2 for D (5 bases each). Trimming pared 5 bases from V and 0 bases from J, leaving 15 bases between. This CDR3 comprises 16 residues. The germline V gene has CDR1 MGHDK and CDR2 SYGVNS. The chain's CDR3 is CASSSQEGPSTDTQYF. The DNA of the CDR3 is TGTGCCAGCAGTTCCCAAGAGGGGCCTAGCACAGATACGCAGTATTTT.

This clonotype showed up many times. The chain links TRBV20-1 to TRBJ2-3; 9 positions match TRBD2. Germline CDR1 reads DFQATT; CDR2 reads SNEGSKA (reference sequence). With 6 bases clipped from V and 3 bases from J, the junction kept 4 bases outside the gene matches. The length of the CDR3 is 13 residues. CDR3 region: CSAPGLATDTQYF. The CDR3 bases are TGCAGTGCACCGGGACTAGCTACAGATACGCAGTATTTT.

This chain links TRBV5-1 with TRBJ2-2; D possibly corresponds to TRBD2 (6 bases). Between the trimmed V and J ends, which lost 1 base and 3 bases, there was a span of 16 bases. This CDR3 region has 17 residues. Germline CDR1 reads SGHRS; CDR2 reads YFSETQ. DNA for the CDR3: TGCGCCAGCAGCTTGCATAGCGGACTAAGGGACACCGGGGAGCTGTTTTTT. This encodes CASSLHSGLRDTGELFF. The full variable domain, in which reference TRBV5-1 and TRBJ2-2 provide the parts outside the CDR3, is KAGVTQTPRYLIKTRGQQVTLSCSPISGHRSVSWYQQTPGQGLQFLFEYFSETQRNKGNFPGRFSGRQFSNSRSEMNVSTLELGDSALYLCASSLHSGLRDTGELFFGEGSRLTVL.

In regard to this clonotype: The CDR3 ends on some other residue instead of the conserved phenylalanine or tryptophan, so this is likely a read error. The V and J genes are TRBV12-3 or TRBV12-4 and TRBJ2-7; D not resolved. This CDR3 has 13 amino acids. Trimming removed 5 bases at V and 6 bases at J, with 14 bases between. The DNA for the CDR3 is TGTGCCAGCAGTCTTATTAAGTGGGGCGAGCAGTACTCC. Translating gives CASSLIKWGEQYS.

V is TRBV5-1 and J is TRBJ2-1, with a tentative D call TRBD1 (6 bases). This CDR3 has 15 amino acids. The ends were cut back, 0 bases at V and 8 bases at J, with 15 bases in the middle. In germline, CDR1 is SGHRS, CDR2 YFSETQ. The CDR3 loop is CASSLAQGMMHEQFF. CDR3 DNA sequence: TGCGCCAGCAGCTTGGCGCAGGGGATGATGCATGAGCAGTTCTTC.

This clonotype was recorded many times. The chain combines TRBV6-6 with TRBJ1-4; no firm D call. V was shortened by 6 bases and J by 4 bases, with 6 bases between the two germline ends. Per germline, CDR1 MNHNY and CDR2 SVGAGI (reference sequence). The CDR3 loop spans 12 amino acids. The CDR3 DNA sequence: TGTGCCAGCAGGAGACATAATGAAAAACTGTTTTTT. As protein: CASRRHNEKLFF.

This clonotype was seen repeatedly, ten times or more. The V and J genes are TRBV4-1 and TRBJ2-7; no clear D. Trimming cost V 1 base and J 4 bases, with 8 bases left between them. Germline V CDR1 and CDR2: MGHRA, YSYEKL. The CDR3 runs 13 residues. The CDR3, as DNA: TGCGCCAGCAGCCAAGTCCCACTTTACGAGCAGTACTTC. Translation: CASSQVPLYEQYF.

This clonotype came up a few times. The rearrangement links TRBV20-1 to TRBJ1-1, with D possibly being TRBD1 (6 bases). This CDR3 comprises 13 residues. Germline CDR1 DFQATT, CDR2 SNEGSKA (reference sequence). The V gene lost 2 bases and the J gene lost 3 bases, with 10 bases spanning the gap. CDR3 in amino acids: CSARPTGYTEAFF. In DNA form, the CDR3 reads TGCAGTGCTAGACCGACAGGCTACACTGAAGCTTTCTTT.